These 2 T cell receptor beta chains were all obtained from the same sample, sequenced in a study of ipilimumab plus nivolumab after autologous stem cell transplantation. Repertoires were generated with immunoSEQ multiplex PCR, while TCRdb's copy carries only in-frame clones and drops some. This sample has roughly 20,000 clones, with 77% found just once. Material: PBMCs, obtained in a trial of ipilimumab plus nivolumab as post-transplant consolidation. The receptors derive from a male donor with diffuse large B-cell lymphoma.

This clone was found a few times. The chain is built from TRBV5-1 and TRBJ1-6, with D unresolved. This CDR3 has 12 residues. V lost 4 bases to trimming and J lost 12 bases, with 11 bases between them. CDR1 and CDR2 (germline): SGHRS, YFSETQ. CDR3 DNA: TGCGCCAGCAGCCTCGGCGGGGTACCCCTCCACTTT. The encoded protein is CASSLGGVPLHF.

The chain uses TRBV28 and TRBJ1-5; no reliable D call. The germline CDR1 and CDR2 sequences are MDHEN and SYDVKM. V shed 11 bases and J shed 7 bases, with 15 bases lying between them. The CDR3 extends over 12 amino acids. Here the CDR3 DNA reads TGTGCCTCCGGGCAGGCACGGCAGCCCCAGCATTTT. Residues: CASGQARQPQHF.